The clone carrying this T cell receptor beta chain occurred a few times. Sample time point: after neoadjuvant nivolumab, at surgical resection. The sample comes from a study of neoadjuvant anti-PD-1 for oral cavity cancer. CDR3 size: 14 residues. Germline CDR1 is ENHRY and CDR2 is SYGVKD. V lost 3 bases to trimming and J lost 1 base, with 6 bases between them. This table comes from immunoSEQ multiplex PCR, and its TCRdb copy is limited to in-frame clones, with some not included. The table includes roughly 13,000 clones, about 73% detected once. Sequenced here: PBMCs, sampled after nivolumab (anti-PD-1) treatment. V gene TRBV10-3 combines with J gene TRBJ2-2; D unresolved. The origin of this receptor is a person aged 40-85 years with oral cavity squamous cell carcinoma. The CDR3 region is CAISDRQNTGELFF. In DNA form, the CDR3 reads TGTGCCATCAGTGATAGACAGAACACCGGGGAGCTGTTTTTT.